These 30 T cell receptor beta chains share one sample of origin, sequenced in a study of T cells after yellow fever vaccination. TCRdb fed the 5' RACE reads into MiXCR, producing one record per CDR3 protein. In the table there are fewer than 400,000 distinct CDR3 sequences, approximately 11% of which are singletons. This specimen consisted of CD4+ T cells sorted from PBMCs, obtained 45 days after the yellow fever booster vaccination. These receptors were collected from a man younger than 30 who received the YFV17D yellow fever vaccine.

This chain links TRBV4-3 with TRBJ2-2; D remains unclear. Deletions cut 1 base from V and 8 bases from J, with 8 bases between. There are 13 residues in the CDR3. From germline, CDR1 is LGHNA and CDR2 YSLEER. CDR3 sequence: CASSQGSVGELFF. CDR3 nucleotides: TGCGCCAGCAGCCAAGGCTCGGTGGGGGAGCTGTTTTTT.

This clonotype has only a few counts. V usage is TRBV10-3 and J usage is TRBJ2-7; a weak D match, TRBD2 (6 bases). The germline V and J ends were trimmed by 4 bases and 1 base, with 8 bases remaining between them. Germline CDR1 reads ENHRY; CDR2 reads SYGVKD. The CDR3 has 13 amino acids. The CDR3 loop is CAISVEGSYEQYV. The CDR3 DNA is TGTGCCATCAGTGTGGAGGGTTCCTACGAGCAGTACGTC.

The chain links TRBV27 to TRBJ2-1; possible D gene TRBD2, 5 bases. Looked up from germline, CDR1 is MNHEY and CDR2 is SMNVEV (reference sequence). The CDR3 loop spans 16 amino acids. Trimming removed 0 bases from V and 0 bases from J, with 9 bases in between. The CDR3: CASSLSLGNSYNEQFF. The CDR3 coding sequence is TGTGCCAGCAGTTTATCGCTCGGGAACTCCTACAATGAGCAGTTCTTC.

This sequence joins TRBV7-9 and TRBJ2-7; the D call may be TRBD1 or TRBD2 (5 bases each). The CDR3 is 14 residues long. The germline V and J ends were trimmed by 4 bases and 0 bases, with 10 bases remaining between them. The germline CDR1 and CDR2 sequences are SEHNR and FQNEAQ (reference sequence). The CDR3 loop is CASSWGMSSYEQYF. For the CDR3, the DNA is TGTGCCAGCAGCTGGGGGATGAGCTCCTACGAGCAGTACTTC.

This clonotype was observed at least ten times. The CDR3 spells CASSIRQGETQYF. CDR3 sequence (DNA): TGTGCCAGCAGCATCCGACAGGGAGAGACCCAGTACTTC. The chain employs TRBV5-6 and TRBJ2-5, with 7 positions matching TRBD1. The CDR3 has 13 amino acids. Germline-derived CDR1 and CDR2 are SGHDT and YYEEEE. Trimming removed 4 bases from V and 4 bases from J; junction bases left unmatched: 4. Filled out from reference TRBV5-6 and TRBJ2-5, the complete variable domain reads DAGVTQSPTHLIKTRGQQVTLRCSPKSGHDTVSWYQQALGQGPQFIFQYYEEEERQRGNFPDRFSGHQFPNYSSELNVNALLLGDSALYLCASSIRQGETQYFGPGTRLLVL.

This chain joins TRBV6-5 and TRBJ2-7, with TRBD2 identical over 13 bases. Losses at the gene ends were 6 bases for V and 4 bases for J; bases not matched to a gene: 6. The CDR3 is made up of 15 amino acids. Per germline, CDR1 MNHEY and CDR2 SVGAGI. The CDR3 DNA is TGTGCCAGCAGGTGGACTAGCGGGGGCCGGTACGAGCAGTACTTC. The encoded protein is CASRWTSGGRYEQYF.

The V gene is TRBV7-6, the J gene TRBJ1-3, with D perhaps TRBD1 (5 bases). The CDR3 covers 15 residues. Deletions cut 5 bases from V and 3 bases from J, with 14 bases between. Germline-derived CDR1 and CDR2 are SGHVS and FNYEAQ. The DNA for the CDR3 is TGTGCCAGCAGCCGAAAGGGGTCTGATGGAAACACCATATATTTT. Protein sequence: CASSRKGSDGNTIYF.

This clonotype has just a few counts. The junction departs from germline at one end; a sequencing error may be responsible. In nucleotides, the CDR3 is TGTGCCGGCAGCCACCTCGGAGGGGAGCTGTTTTTT. Amino acids: CAGSHLGGELFF. J is TRBJ2-2 and V is TRBV27; D gene ambiguous. The CDR3 length is 12 residues. Germline CDR1 reads MNHEY; CDR2 reads SMNVEV (reference sequence).

This clonotype was detected a few times. This chain joins TRBV5-1 and TRBJ1-3; no clear D. V was pared by 2 bases and J by 1 base, with 10 bases between. CDR1 is SGHRS, CDR2 YFSETQ, per germline. The CDR3 runs to 15 residues. DNA of the CDR3: TGCGCCAGCAGCTTATCGACGGATTCTGGAAACACCATATATTTT. This encodes CASSLSTDSGNTIYF. The full variable domain, completed using reference TRBV5-1 and TRBJ1-3, is KAGVTQTPRYLIKTRGQQVTLSCSPISGHRSVSWYQQTPGQGLQFLFEYFSETQRNKGNFPGRFSGRQFSNSRSEMNVSTLELGDSALYLCASSLSTDSGNTIYFGEGSWLTVV.

This clonotype was observed a handful of times. The genes are TRBV6-1 and TRBJ2-3; 10 bases match TRBD2. Germline V CDR1 and CDR2: MNHNS, SASEGT. There are 15 residues in the CDR3. With V trimmed by 5 bases and J by 3 bases, 5 bases remained unmatched. The CDR3 here is CASSLLAGNTDTQYF. As DNA, the CDR3 is TGTGCCAGCAGTTTACTAGCGGGGAATACAGATACGCAGTATTTT.

This clonotype was detected ten times or more. This chain uses TRBV4-2 with TRBJ2-3; D could derive from TRBD1 or TRBD2 (5 bases each). The CDR3 covers 14 residues. Per the germline V gene, CDR1 is LGHNA and CDR2 is YNFKEQ. V gave up 5 bases and J gave up 4 bases, with 13 bases separating them. CDR3 DNA sequence: TGTGCCAGCAGCTGGGGGATGGCGGCAGATACGCAGTATTTT. This sequence encodes CASSWGMAADTQYF.

The chain recombines TRBV7-8 with TRBJ2-7; 12 nucleotides align to TRBD1. CDR3 length: 19 amino acids. V was clipped by 0 bases and J by 5 bases; unmatched bases: 14. Germline V CDR1 and CDR2: SGHVS, FQNEAQ. The chain's CDR3 is CASSLAGTGGTGIPHEQYV. CDR3 sequence (DNA): TGTGCCAGCAGCTTAGCGGGGACAGGGGGCACGGGGATTCCCCACGAGCAGTACGTC.

This clonotype was counted only a few times. V gene TRBV2 combines with J gene TRBJ1-6, with no clear D. Deletions cut 11 bases from V and 1 base from J, with 6 bases between. Germline assignment: CDR1 SNHLY and CDR2 FYNNEI. The CDR3 totals 12 residues. The CDR3 sequence is CAQRSYNSPLHF. CDR3 DNA sequence: TGTGCCCAGCGATCCTATAATTCACCCCTCCACTTT.

The chain uses TRBV4-2 and TRBJ1-2; D remains unclear. This CDR3 comprises 14 residues. CDR1 is LGHNA, CDR2 YNFKEQ, per germline. The V end was cut by 5 bases, the J end by 3 bases, with 13 bases between. CDR3 amino acids: CASSNLDGYYGYTF. CDR3 sequence (DNA): TGTGCCAGCAGCAACCTCGACGGATACTATGGCTACACCTTC.

This clonotype came up a few times. The V and J genes are TRBV5-1 and TRBJ2-5; TRBD2 agrees at 9 bases. Unmatched junction bases numbered 7, after V lost 3 bases and J lost 4 bases. This CDR3 has 15 amino acids. Germline assignment: CDR1 SGHRS and CDR2 YFSETQ. CDR3 DNA: TGCGCCAGCAGCTCCCAGGCTAGCGGGGTAGAGACCCAGTACTTC. Residues: CASSSQASGVETQYF.

The chain links TRBV6-5 to TRBJ2-6; no reliable D call. Trimming cost V 2 bases and J 0 bases, with 14 bases left between them. The CDR3 has 18 amino acids. CDR1 and CDR2 (germline): MNHEY, SVGAGI. CDR3 amino acids: CASSYRGGRSSGANVLTF. The CDR3, as DNA: TGTGCCAGCAGTTACCGAGGCGGTCGTTCCTCTGGGGCCAACGTCCTGACTTTC.

This clonotype was seen at least ten times. The rearrangement joins TRBV7-2 to TRBJ1-5; D is unclear. The germline V and J ends were trimmed by 1 base and 6 bases, with 13 bases remaining between them. CDR3 length: 15 residues. Germline assignment: CDR1 SGHTA and CDR2 FQGNSA. This CDR3 reads CASSLVRQVGQPQHF. CDR3 DNA sequence: TGTGCCAGCAGCTTAGTACGGCAGGTTGGTCAGCCCCAGCATTTT.

This clonotype was seen a handful of times. The chain recombines TRBV12-3 or TRBV12-4 with TRBJ2-7; D assignment may be TRBD1 or TRBD2 (6 bases each). The CDR3 is made up of 15 amino acids. V lost 1 base and J 1 base, leaving 11 bases between the germline ends. The CDR3, as DNA: TGTGCCAGCAGTTTAGGGGGGGCCGGATCCTACGAGCAGTACGTC. It codes for CASSLGGAGSYEQYV.

The gene calls are TRBV7-2 and TRBJ1-6; no definite D call. The ends were cut back, 3 bases at V and 10 bases at J, with 16 bases in the middle. Germline V gene data show CDR1 as SGHTA and CDR2 as FQGNSA. This CDR3 is 15 amino acids long. CDR3: CASSLESRGESPLHF. CDR3 bases: TGTGCCAGCAGCTTGGAATCCCGTGGGGAATCACCCCTCCACTTT.

This clonotype came up once. The chain combines TRBV5-1 with TRBJ1-6, with 8 nucleotides matching TRBD1. The CDR3 runs 15 residues. V shed 0 bases, J shed 7 bases, and the junction held 3 bases outside the gene matches. Germline V gene sequence: CDR1 SGHRS, CDR2 YFSETQ. The CDR3 DNA is TGCGCCAGCAGCTTGGCCTCAGGGGGCAATTCACCCCTCCACTTT. Protein sequence: CASSLASGGNSPLHF.

This chain links TRBV30 with TRBJ1-3; 8 nucleotides line up with TRBD1. The germline V gene has CDR1 GTSNPN and CDR2 SVGIG (reference sequence). V lost 7 bases, J lost 2 bases, and 7 bases stayed unmatched. CDR3 length: 14 amino acids. CDR3: CALSRTGTGNTIYF. DNA of the CDR3: TGTGCCTTATCCCGGACAGGGACTGGAAACACCATATATTTT.

This clonotype has ten or more counts. The V and J genes are TRBV7-2 and TRBJ1-1, with D possibly matching TRBD1 (5 bases). Germline CDR1 SGHTA, CDR2 FQGNSA. This CDR3 spans 14 amino acids. Trimming stripped 0 bases from V and 11 bases from J, with 16 bases between. This CDR3 reads CASSLALRGAFAFF. CDR3 nucleotides: TGTGCCAGCAGCTTAGCGCTAAGGGGCGCATTCGCTTTCTTT. Full variable domain (rest looked up from reference TRBV7-2 and TRBJ1-1): GAGVSQSPSNKVTEKGKDVELRCDPISGHTALYWYRQSLGQGLEFLIYFQGNSAPDKSGLPSDRFSAERTGGSVSTLTIQRTQQEDSAVYLCASSLALRGAFAFFGQGTRLTVV.

This clonotype has just a few counts. CDR3 sequence reads: CASSDREREQYV. CDR3 in DNA: TGTGCCAGCAGTGACAGGGAGCGGGAGCAGTACGTC. V is TRBV6-2 or TRBV6-3 and J is TRBJ2-7, with 7 bases identical to TRBD1. J lost 7 bases, V lost 5 bases, and 5 bases had no gene match. Germline CDR1 reads MNHEY; CDR2 reads SVGEGT. The length of the CDR3 is 12 residues.

The rearrangement uses TRBV27 and TRBJ2-7; D may be TRBD1 (6 bases). Trimming took off 6 bases at V and 2 bases at J, with 17 bases between the two ends. The CDR3 consists of 15 residues. Germline V gene sequence: CDR1 MNHEY, CDR2 SMNVEV (reference sequence). The DNA of the CDR3 is TGTGCCAGCAGACTACTGGGGCAGGGGACCTACGAGCAGTACTTC. This sequence encodes CASRLLGQGTYEQYF.

The genes are TRBV7-2 and TRBJ1-1, with TRBD1 identical over 7 bases. Trimming took 5 bases from V and 2 from J; bases not matched to a gene: 5. CDR3 length: 14 amino acids. Germline CDR1 is SGHTA and CDR2 is FQGNSA. The CDR3 reads CASSETGFNTEAFF. CDR3 nucleotide sequence: TGTGCCAGCAGCGAGACAGGGTTCAACACTGAAGCTTTCTTT.

This clonotype was seen a handful of times. The chain links TRBV5-1 to TRBJ2-7; 8 bases map to TRBD1. CDR1 is SGHRS, CDR2 YFSETQ, per germline. The CDR3 length is 14 residues. V shed 0 bases, J shed 5 bases, and the junction held 4 bases outside the gene matches. CDR3 DNA: TGCGCCAGCAGCTTGGGACAGGGGAGACACGAGCAGTACTTC. It specifies CASSLGQGRHEQYF.

The rearrangement links TRBV6-2 or TRBV6-3 to TRBJ2-2, with D possibly TRBD1 on 6 matching bases. CDR1 and CDR2 from the germline V gene are MNHEY and SVGEGT. The CDR3 spans 14 residues. Trimming stripped 6 bases from V and 3 bases from J, with 11 bases between. CDR3 DNA: TGTGCCAGCAGGGGGGCAGGGGACACCGGGGAGCTGTTTTTT. The encoded protein is CASRGAGDTGELFF.

The chain combines TRBV20-1 with TRBJ2-3; 7 bases are shared with TRBD2. Trimming at V came to 7 bases and at J to 1 base, leaving 5 bases not matched to a gene. In germline, CDR1 is DFQATT, CDR2 SNEGSKA (reference sequence). The CDR3 totals 13 residues. CDR3 nucleotide sequence: TGCAGTGGGGAGGGTGGGGGCACAGATACGCAGTATTTT. Residues: CSGEGGGTDTQYF.

This clonotype was seen a few times. This rearrangement joins TRBV7-9 to TRBJ1-2; no clear D. This CDR3 has 13 residues. The ends were cut back, 3 bases at V and 8 bases at J, with 13 bases in the middle. Germline V gives CDR1 SEHNR, CDR2 FQNEAQ (reference sequence). CDR3 sequence (DNA): TGTGCCAGCAGCTTGAATTCAGCTCCCGGCTACACCTTC. Protein: CASSLNSAPGYTF.

The chain uses TRBV5-1 and TRBJ2-7; TRBD1 or TRBD2 may be the D gene (6 bases each). Trimming shortened V by 4 bases and J by 6 bases, and 14 bases separated the two germline ends. CDR3 length: 13 residues. The V gene's germline CDR1 is SGHRS and CDR2 YFSETQ. CDR3 in amino acids: CASSPQGGLEQYV. DNA for the CDR3: TGCGCCAGCAGCCCCCAAGGGGGGCTCGAGCAGTACGTC.